The 31 T cell receptor beta chains presented below share a single source sample, sequenced in a study of CD8+ T cells in alopecia areata. Treatment denoted: oral pan-JAK inhibitor, 5-10 mg twice daily. Extracted RNA was reverse transcribed into cDNA, the sequencing template. Only in-frame clones appear in the TCRdb table, and some are missing; sequencing was by immunoSEQ multiplex PCR. The sample holds some 210,000 clones, approximately 70% seen once. The specimen was CD4+ T cells sorted from blood, collected at approximately week 42, from a patient treated with tofacitinib. The receptors derive from a human donor with alopecia areata.

The V gene is TRBV19, the J gene TRBJ2-1; weak D call: TRBD2 (6 bases). Between the trimmed V and J ends, which lost 3 bases and 9 bases, there was a span of 12 bases. The CDR3 loop spans 13 amino acids. Looked up from germline, CDR1 is LNHDA and CDR2 is SQIVND (reference sequence). The CDR3, as DNA: TGTGCCAGTAGTATTAAACTAGCTGGTGAGCAGTTCTTC. Protein: CASSIKLAGEQFF.

This clone was counted only a few times. The gene calls are TRBV19 and TRBJ1-5, with D hard to call. The V and J ends lost 3 bases and 6 bases respectively, with 18 bases between them. This CDR3 spans 16 amino acids. In germline, CDR1 is LNHDA, CDR2 SQIVND (reference sequence). This chain's CDR3 is CASSMDGTTGFQPQHF. CDR3 in DNA: TGTGCCAGTAGTATGGATGGTACCACTGGATTTCAGCCCCAGCATTTT.

The CDR3 coding sequence is TGTGCCACCAGCAGTACAGGGGGCATCAAAGAGACCCAGTACTTC. This translates into CATSSTGGIKETQYF. This chain uses TRBV15 with TRBJ2-5; TRBD1 aligns across 9 bases. After removal of 3 bases from V and 3 bases from J, the junction contained 5 bases not matched to a gene. Germline V CDR1 and CDR2: LNHNV, YYDKDF (reference sequence). This CDR3 contains 15 residues.

The chain joins TRBV25-1 to TRBJ2-7, with a tentative D call TRBD1 (6 bases). The CDR3 length is 14 residues. Germline loops: CDR1 MGHDK, CDR2 SYGVNS. V lost 10 bases and J 6 bases, leaving 22 bases between the germline ends. Here the CDR3 DNA reads TGTGCCACCACCCAAACGGGGACAAATGTCGAGCAGTACTTC. This gives the protein CATTQTGTNVEQYF.

The chain joins TRBV4-3 to TRBJ2-6; weak D call: TRBD1 (6 bases). Germline loops: CDR1 LGHNA, CDR2 YSLEER. This CDR3 comprises 18 residues. V gave up 0 bases and J gave up 7 bases, with 19 bases separating them. DNA for the CDR3: TGCGCCAGCAGCCAAGAGGGGCGAACAGGGATCGGCGCCAACGTCCTGACTTTC. Amino acid sequence: CASSQEGRTGIGANVLTF.

This clone was recorded a few times. The chain recombines TRBV29-1 with TRBJ2-1; 7 bases map to TRBD1. Germline lookup yields CDR1 SQVTM and CDR2 ANQGSEA. V shed 1 base and J 3 bases; nucleotides not matched to a gene: 9. CDR3 length: 16 amino acids. The CDR3 nucleotides read TGCAGCGTTGAAGCCCCGGGACAGAGCTTCTACAATGAGCAGTTCTTC. Amino acids: CSVEAPGQSFYNEQFF.

The chain employs TRBV19 and TRBJ1-2; D may be TRBD1 (5 bases). With 6 bases removed from V and 2 bases from J, the gap between germline ends came to 10 bases. Germline V lookup: CDR1 LNHDA, CDR2 SQIVND (reference sequence). This CDR3 region has 13 residues. The CDR3 sequence is CASSKDINYGYTF. The CDR3 coding sequence is TGTGCCAGTAGCAAGGACATCAACTATGGCTACACCTTC. The variable domain in full, completed from reference TRBV19 and TRBJ1-2, reads DGGITQSPKYLFRKEGQNVTLSCEQNLNHDAMYWYRQDPGQGLRLIYYSQIVNDFQKGDIAEGYSVSREKKESFPLTVTSAQKNPTAFYLCASSKDINYGYTFGSGTRLTVV.

The CDR3 nucleotides are TGTGCCAGCAGCTTTTTTGTACTAACCACAGATACGCAGTATTTT. Translation gives CASSFFVLTTDTQYF. The chain couples TRBV7-2 to TRBJ2-3; D is undetermined. In germline, CDR1 is SGHTA, CDR2 FQGNSA. This CDR3 contains 15 residues. With 3 bases removed from V and 2 bases from J, the gap between germline ends came to 12 bases. Looking up the rest from reference TRBV7-2 and TRBJ2-3 gives the full variable domain: GAGVSQSPSNKVTEKGKDVELRCDPISGHTALYWYRQSLGQGLEFLIYFQGNSAPDKSGLPSDRFSAERTGGSVSTLTIQRTQQEDSAVYLCASSFFVLTTDTQYFGPGTRLTVL.

The gene calls are TRBV25-1 and TRBJ1-2; 7 positions match TRBD1. This CDR3 spans 12 amino acids. Germline V gene sequence: CDR1 MGHDK, CDR2 SYGVNS. Trimming took 7 bases from V and 14 from J; bases not matched to a gene: 13. The CDR3 sequence is CASTRVAGQMTF. CDR3 nucleotide sequence: TGTGCCAGCACCCGGGTGGCGGGACAGATGACCTTC.

CDR3 DNA: TGTGCCAGTACCCCGGACAGGGGGCGTGGGAATACGCAGTATTTT. Encoded protein: CASTPDRGRGNTQYF. The rearrangement joins TRBV19 to TRBJ2-3; 11 nucleotides match TRBD1. Germline V gene lookup returns CDR1 LNHDA and CDR2 SQIVND (reference sequence). V gave up 7 bases and J gave up 7 bases; unmatched junction bases: 10. The CDR3 consists of 15 residues.

The CDR3 DNA sequence: TGTGCCAGCAGGGGATACACCGGGGAGCTGTTTTTT. It specifies CASRGYTGELFF. V usage is TRBV6-5 and J usage is TRBJ2-2; D remains unclear. Trimming removed 6 bases from V and 3 bases from J, with 5 bases in between. Germline lookup yields CDR1 MNHEY and CDR2 SVGAGI. The CDR3 is made up of 12 amino acids.

The sample holds a few counts of this clone. The genes are TRBV7-2 and TRBJ2-5; D remains ambiguous. Per germline, CDR1 SGHTA and CDR2 FQGNSA. CDR3 size: 13 residues. With 1 base removed from V and 1 base from J, the gap between germline ends came to 4 bases. In DNA, the CDR3 is TGTGCCAGCAGCTTAGGCACCCAAGAGACCCAGTACTTC. Protein sequence: CASSLGTQETQYF.

A word on this clone: The sample carries other DNA sequences with the same CDR3. This chain uses TRBV7-2 with TRBJ2-7, with D hard to call. This CDR3 comprises 12 residues. Trimming removed 3 bases from V and 0 bases from J, with 3 bases in between. Looked up from germline, CDR1 is SGHTA and CDR2 is FQGNSA. DNA for the CDR3: TGTGCCAGCAGCTTGAGCTCCTACGAGCAGTACTTC. Translating gives CASSLSSYEQYF. The complete variable domain, with remaining parts taken from reference TRBV7-2 and TRBJ2-7, reads GAGVSQSPSNKVTEKGKDVELRCDPISGHTALYWYRQSLGQGLEFLIYFQGNSAPDKSGLPSDRFSAERTGGSVSTLTIQRTQQEDSAVYLCASSLSSYEQYFGPGTRLTVT.

The chain employs TRBV5-6 and TRBJ1-5; D is unclear. The CDR3 totals 14 residues. Germline CDR1 SGHDT, CDR2 YYEEEE. V was trimmed by 2 bases and J by 4 bases, leaving 10 bases between them. CDR3 in DNA: TGTGCCAGCAGCTTTGGTCGGATGAATCAGCCCCAGCATTTT. It codes for CASSFGRMNQPQHF.

The CDR3 DNA reads as TGTGCCAGTACCACGGGGACAGCTTCCAATCAGCCCCAGCATTTT. It yields the protein CASTTGTASNQPQHF. The rearrangement joins TRBV19 to TRBJ1-5; TRBD1 aligns across 7 bases. J was trimmed by 3 bases and V by 7 bases; bases with no gene match: 9. Germline values: CDR1 LNHDA, CDR2 SQIVND (reference sequence). The CDR3 contains 15 residues.

V gene TRBV7-2 combines with J gene TRBJ2-2; 15 positions agree with TRBD2. This CDR3 is 17 amino acids long. V lost 5 bases to trimming and J lost 5 bases; unmatched junction nucleotides: 6. Per germline, CDR1 SGHTA and CDR2 FQGNSA. The CDR3 DNA sequence: TGTGCCAGCAGCCTAAAGGGACTAGCGGGGGGTACCGGGGAGCTGTTTTTT. Amino acid sequence: CASSLKGLAGGTGELFF.

The V call is TRBV10-3, the J call TRBJ1-6; no reliable D call. This CDR3 contains 14 residues. Trimming took off 3 bases at V and 10 bases at J, with 13 bases between the two ends. Germline V gives CDR1 ENHRY, CDR2 SYGVKD. CDR3 coding DNA: TGTGCCATCAGTGAACCCTCCCTGGGGTCACCCCTCCACTTT. It translates to CAISEPSLGSPLHF.

The chain has TRBV30 and TRBJ2-3, with D unclear. V was pared by 8 bases and J by 6 bases, with 12 bases between. The length of the CDR3 is 11 residues. The V gene's germline CDR1 is GTSNPN and CDR2 SVGIG (reference sequence). The CDR3 reads CARLTGDTQYF. Written as DNA, the CDR3 is TGTGCCCGTCTGACTGGCGATACGCAGTATTTT. Complete variable domain (other parts from reference TRBV30 and TRBJ2-3): SQTIHQWPATLVQPVGSPLSLECTVEGTSNPNLYWYRQAAGRGLQLLFYSVGIGQISSEVPQNLSASRPQDRQFILSSKKLLLSDSGFYLCARLTGDTQYFGPGTRLTVL.

The chain couples TRBV5-6 to TRBJ2-6; D call uncertain. The length of the CDR3 is 16 residues. V was pared by 4 bases and J by 2 bases, with 13 bases between. Germline-derived CDR1 and CDR2 are SGHDT and YYEEEE. The CDR3 is CASSVLPLTGANVLTF. CDR3 DNA: TGTGCCAGCAGCGTCCTCCCCCTTACTGGGGCCAACGTCCTGACTTTC.

There are a few counts of this clone. The gene calls are TRBV7-2 and TRBJ2-6; D gene unclear. The CDR3 is 17 amino acids. The germline V gene encodes CDR1 SGHTA and CDR2 FQGNSA. V was cut by 2 bases and J by 0 bases, with 11 bases left in between. The CDR3 protein is CASSLSSVRSGANVLTF. The CDR3 DNA reads TGTGCCAGCAGCTTATCTTCGGTACGCTCTGGGGCCAACGTCCTGACTTTC.

The genes are TRBV5-1 and TRBJ2-3, with 9 bases aligning to TRBD1. The CDR3 is 15 residues long. V lost 0 bases, J lost 6 bases, and 5 bases stayed unmatched. CDR1 is SGHRS and CDR2 is YFSETQ in the germline V gene. The CDR3 region is CASSLEGQGIDTQYF. DNA of the CDR3: TGCGCCAGCAGCTTGGAAGGACAGGGGATCGATACGCAGTATTTT.

J is TRBJ1-1 and V is TRBV27; 10 bases fit TRBD1. J gave up 4 bases and V 2 bases, and 4 bases lay outside the gene matches. The CDR3 is 15 residues long. Germline V gene data show CDR1 as MNHEY and CDR2 as SMNVEV (reference sequence). The CDR3 here is CASSLLRTGGTEAFF. CDR3 coding DNA: TGTGCCAGCAGTTTACTTCGGACAGGGGGCACTGAAGCTTTCTTT.

The chain links TRBV5-1 to TRBJ2-7; 9 bases are shared with TRBD2. The ends lost 1 base at V and 4 bases at J; junction bases unmatched: 6. Germline CDR1 SGHRS, CDR2 YFSETQ. CDR3 length: 15 residues. CDR3 sequence reads: CASSLLVAGGYEQYF. The CDR3 coding sequence is TGCGCCAGCAGCTTGTTGGTGGCGGGGGGGTACGAGCAGTACTTC. Using reference TRBV5-1 and TRBJ2-7 for the parts outside the CDR3, the full variable domain is KAGVTQTPRYLIKTRGQQVTLSCSPISGHRSVSWYQQTPGQGLQFLFEYFSETQRNKGNFPGRFSGRQFSNSRSEMNVSTLELGDSALYLCASSLLVAGGYEQYFGPGTRLTVT.

V is TRBV2 and J is TRBJ2-7; 9 positions agree with TRBD1. Looked up from germline, CDR1 is SNHLY and CDR2 is FYNNEI. J was trimmed by 1 base and V by 7 bases; bases with no gene match: 8. The length of the CDR3 is 15 residues. The CDR3 nucleotides read TGTGCCAGCACCAAGGGACAGGGTCATTCCTACGAGCAGTACTTC. It yields the protein CASTKGQGHSYEQYF.

The chain employs TRBV2 and TRBJ1-2; the D gene is possibly TRBD1 (6 bases). Germline assignment: CDR1 SNHLY and CDR2 FYNNEI. V lost 3 bases and J 4 bases, leaving 9 bases between the germline ends. CDR3 length: 13 amino acids. CDR3 nucleotide sequence: TGTGCCAGCAGTGACGGGGGCAGCTATGGCTACACCTTC. This encodes CASSDGGSYGYTF.

The chain has TRBV10-3 and TRBJ1-1; D is unresolved. The germline V gene has CDR1 ENHRY and CDR2 SYGVKD. The CDR3 has 13 residues. Trimming stripped 11 bases from V and 0 bases from J, with 13 bases between. The chain's CDR3 is CAGGAALNTEAFF. CDR3 DNA sequence: TGTGCCGGAGGAGCAGCCCTGAACACTGAAGCTTTCTTT.

This clone was found a few times. The rearrangement uses TRBV5-1 and TRBJ2-1, with no clear D. Germline V lookup: CDR1 SGHRS, CDR2 YFSETQ. The CDR3 sequence is 13 residues long. The ends were cut back, 0 bases at V and 8 bases at J, with 9 bases in the middle. This CDR3 is CASSLGALDEQFF. CDR3 DNA: TGCGCCAGCAGCTTGGGTGCCCTCGATGAGCAGTTCTTC.

The rearrangement links TRBV15 to TRBJ1-2; 8 bases map to TRBD1. CDR1 is LNHNV and CDR2 is YYDKDF in the germline V gene (reference sequence). J gave up 1 base and V 5 bases, and 0 bases lay outside the gene matches. The CDR3 runs to 13 residues. This CDR3 reads CATSDRGNYGYTF. The CDR3, as DNA: TGTGCCACCAGCGACAGGGGTAACTATGGCTACACCTTC.

The J gene is TRBJ2-3, the V gene TRBV4-3; 14 nucleotides line up with TRBD2. CDR1 is LGHNA and CDR2 is YSLEER in the germline V gene. V shed 2 bases, J shed 2 bases, and the junction held 3 bases outside the gene matches. There are 17 residues in the CDR3. CDR3 bases: TGCGCCAGCAGCCAAAGGACTAGCGGGGGGCACACAGATACGCAGTATTTT. Translation gives CASSQRTSGGHTDTQYF.

The rearrangement joins TRBV27 to TRBJ1-2; 11 positions match TRBD1. The junction had 23 bases not matched to a gene; V was cut back by 8 bases and J by 9 bases. This CDR3 comprises 18 residues. CDR1 and CDR2 from the germline V gene are MNHEY and SMNVEV (reference sequence). CDR3 in DNA: TGTGCCAGCCCCCTACAAGGGGCCCTGGGACAGGGGGTTGATCGCTACACCTTC. Translated, it gives CASPLQGALGQGVDRYTF.

This clone was recorded only once. The DNA for the CDR3 is TGTGCCAGCAGACTAAGTGGCGGTTTGCCCTACGAGCAGTACTTC. Translating gives CASRLSGGLPYEQYF. This chain uses TRBV11-2 with TRBJ2-7, with D unclear. Trimming removed 6 bases from V and 2 bases from J, with 17 bases in between. Germline V gene sequence: CDR1 SGHAT, CDR2 FQNNGV. CDR3 length equals 15 residues.